This entry is about one TCR beta chain. This clone was seen once. What this receptor recognizes is not known. Base quality data are lacking; no much larger clone is found one base away. TCRbeta CDR3 regions were amplified from genomic DNA using the immunoSEQ Assay, a bias-controlled multiplex PCR. The original methods were these. The number of nucleated cells in each sample was estimated from the amplification of reference gene primers within the assay. To quantify the absolute abundance of each unique TCRbeta CDR3 rearrangement, sequence reads were collapsed and filtered. Productive Simpson clonality was computed per sample as the square root of Simpson's diversity index over productive rearrangements. TCRdb holds this immuneACCESS table with in-frame rearrangements only. Some clones are missing; in checked studies, unresolved V genes explain under half, and the rest has no known cause. V and J calls and clone size are copied from that table; D and trimming were computed from the DNA. This sample gives hundreds of thousands of clones in total; just over 85% of them show up just once. The ten largest clones add up to around 15% of the sample.

Inclusive of the bounding cysteine and phenylalanine, the CDR3 is 13 residues long. Kept here is only the CDR3 DNA, which spans 39 bases and is read in frame from base 1. CDR1 and CDR2 (MNHEY, SMNVEV) derive from the germline V gene (reference sequence). V is shortened by 3 bases, J by 5 bases, and the region joining them spans 10 bases. The data stem from a study of blood T cell repertoires in COVID-19 (dated by TCRdb to the early 2020s). Regarding the complete study: Samples covering the acute and convalescent phases of COVID-19 were provided by collaborators in the United States, Italy and Spain. The prospective study material was composed of cDNA or gDNA derived from T cells, B-cell-depleted T cells, or PBMCs. Deeply sampled blood TCRbeta repertoires from subjects exposed to, actively infected with, or recovered from COVID-19 were included in the dataset. The repertoires were released in a freely available public database meant as a resource for research on the immune response to SARS-CoV-2. The samples were drawn from two sources: the first 160 participants of the ongoing ImmuneRACE study, and fewer than 1,500 subjects contributed by 6 global collaborators. A de-identified subject ID, COVID-19 status, age in years and sex were almost always included in the sample metadata. HLA class I and class II types, where available, came from metadata supplied by the sample provider rather than from assay-based typing. Overall study outcomes, separate from this receptor: The amount of clinical and demographic metadata varied by source and participant and was provided uncurated.

Participants in the prospective study were enrolled through a virtual design, were aged roughly 18 to 100 years, and lived in some 24 United States geographic areas. In the prospective study, cohorts were assigned on the basis of participant-reported clinical history obtained from a screening survey and a study questionnaire. ImmuneRACE Cohort 3 recovered participants were defined by two consecutive negative NP/OP PCR tests, healthcare professional clearance, or symptom resolution. Each participant in the prospective study had whole blood, serum and a nasopharyngeal or oropharyngeal swab collected by mobile phlebotomists. Participants in the prospective study had the option to provide additional blood draws and questionnaires over a roughly two-month period. Before DNA extraction, blood samples from the prospective study were shipped at room temperature or frozen.

This chain joins TRBV27 to TRBJ2-5; the D gene assignment is ambiguous. The source of this sequence is a man aged 18 to 30 who had recovered from COVID-19. Material for sequencing was PBMCs or T cells enriched from blood (not recorded which). The CDR3 region has the sequence CASSFGGRETQYF. The nucleotide sequence reads TGTGCCAGCAGTTTCGGTGGTCGGGAGACCCAGTACTTC.